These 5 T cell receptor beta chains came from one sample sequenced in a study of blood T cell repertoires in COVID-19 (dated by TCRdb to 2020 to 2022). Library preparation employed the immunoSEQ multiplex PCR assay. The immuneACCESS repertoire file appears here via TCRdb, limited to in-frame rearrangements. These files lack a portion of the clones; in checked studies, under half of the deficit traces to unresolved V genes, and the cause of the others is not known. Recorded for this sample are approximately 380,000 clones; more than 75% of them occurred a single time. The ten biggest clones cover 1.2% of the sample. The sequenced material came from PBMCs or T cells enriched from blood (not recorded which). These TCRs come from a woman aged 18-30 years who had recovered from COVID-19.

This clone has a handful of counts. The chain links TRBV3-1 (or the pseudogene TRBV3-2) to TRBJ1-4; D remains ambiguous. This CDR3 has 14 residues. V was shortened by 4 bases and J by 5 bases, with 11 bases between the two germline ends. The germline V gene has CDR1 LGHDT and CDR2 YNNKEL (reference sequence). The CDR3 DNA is TGTGCCAGCAGCCTCGAAGCACCGAATGAAAAACTGTTTTTT. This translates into CASSLEAPNEKLFF.

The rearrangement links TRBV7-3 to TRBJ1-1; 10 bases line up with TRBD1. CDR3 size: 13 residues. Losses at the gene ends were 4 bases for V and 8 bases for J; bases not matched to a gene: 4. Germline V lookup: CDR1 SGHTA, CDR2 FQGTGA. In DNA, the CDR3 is TGTGCCAGCAGCTCGGGACAGGGGATGGAAGCTTTCTTT. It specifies CASSSGQGMEAFF.

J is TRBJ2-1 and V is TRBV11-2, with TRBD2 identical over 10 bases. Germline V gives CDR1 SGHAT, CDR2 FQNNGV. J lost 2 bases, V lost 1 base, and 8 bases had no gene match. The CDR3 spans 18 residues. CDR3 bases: TGTGCCAGCAGCTTAGCGCTTAGCGGGGGGTTCCCCTACAATGAGCAGTTCTTC. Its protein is CASSLALSGGFPYNEQFF.

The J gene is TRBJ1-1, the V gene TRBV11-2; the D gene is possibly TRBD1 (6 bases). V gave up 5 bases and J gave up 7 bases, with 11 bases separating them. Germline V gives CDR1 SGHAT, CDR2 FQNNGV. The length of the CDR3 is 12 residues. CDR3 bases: TGTGCCAGCAGCCTTGGACAGATTGAAGCTTTCTTT. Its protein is CASSLGQIEAFF. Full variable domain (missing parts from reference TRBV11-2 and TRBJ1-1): EAGVAQSPRYKIIEKRQSVAFWCNPISGHATLYWYQQILGQGPKLLIQFQNNGVVDDSQLPKDRFSAERLKGVDSTLKIQPAKLEDSAVYLCASSLGQIEAFFGQGTRLTVV.

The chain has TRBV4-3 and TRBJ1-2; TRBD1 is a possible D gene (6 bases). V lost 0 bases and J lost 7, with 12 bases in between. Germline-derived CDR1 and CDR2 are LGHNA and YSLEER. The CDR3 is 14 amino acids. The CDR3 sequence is CASSQEGQGSGYTF. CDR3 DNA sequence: TGCGCCAGCAGCCAAGAAGGGCAGGGGAGTGGCTACACCTTC.